These 17 T cell receptor beta chains originate from one sample sequenced in a study of cytomegalovirus exposure and HLA in healthy donors. The PCR had 60 Vbeta and 13 Jbeta primers. Profiled with immunoSEQ multiplex PCR; TCRdb holds only in-frame clones, not every one. Its table records over 120,000 clones. The sequencing input was PBMCs. All receptors derive from a male donor in good health and CMV-seronegative.

The rearrangement uses TRBV9 and TRBJ2-3; the match to TRBD2 covers 7 bases. The junction had 6 bases not matched to a gene; V was cut back by 3 bases and J by 5 bases. The germline V gene has CDR1 SGDLS and CDR2 YYNGEE. The length of the CDR3 is 14 residues. CDR3 nucleotides: TGTGCCAGCAGCGCGCGGGGGACCGTAGATACGCAGTATTTT. As protein: CASSARGTVDTQYF.

The CDR3: CSVEAAGSGVSYNEQFF. CDR3 DNA sequence: TGCAGCGTTGAAGCCGCTGGGAGCGGGGTGTCCTACAATGAGCAGTTCTTC. The V gene is TRBV29-1, the J gene TRBJ2-1, with 7 bases lining up with TRBD2. J gave up 1 base and V 1 base, and 10 bases lay outside the gene matches. The germline V gene has CDR1 SQVTM and CDR2 ANQGSEA. The CDR3 spans 17 residues.

This chain uses TRBV18 with TRBJ2-2; 9 nucleotides line up with TRBD2. Germline CDR1 and CDR2: KGHSH and LQKENI. The length of the CDR3 is 16 residues. V lost 4 bases and J lost 5; bases outside the gene matches: 8. The CDR3 nucleotides read TGTGCCAGCTCACTTAGGAGGACTAGCGATACCGGGGAGCTGTTTTTT. Its translation: CASSLRRTSDTGELFF.

The genes are TRBV9 and TRBJ2-6, with D unresolved. The CDR3 totals 15 residues. CDR1 SGDLS and CDR2 YYNGEE come from the germline V gene. The germline V and J ends were trimmed by 4 bases and 3 bases, with 11 bases remaining between them. The CDR3 sequence: CASSFRPGGANVLTF. CDR3 coding DNA: TGTGCCAGCAGCTTCCGCCCCGGTGGGGCCAACGTCCTGACTTTC.

The CDR3, as DNA: TGTGCCAGCAGCTTGGAGGGAGAGCCTTACGAGCAGTACTTC. Translating it yields CASSLEGEPYEQYF. The V call is TRBV5-6, the J call TRBJ2-7; TRBD2 is a possible D gene (5 bases). The germline V gene has CDR1 SGHDT and CDR2 YYEEEE. Trimming removed 0 bases at V and 4 bases at J, with 11 bases between. This CDR3 is 14 amino acids long.

V is TRBV29-1 and J is TRBJ1-2; possibly TRBD1 for D (5 bases). Deletions cut 6 bases from V and 5 bases from J, with 16 bases between. This CDR3 has 13 residues. The germline V gene has CDR1 SQVTM and CDR2 ANQGSEA. In nucleotides, the CDR3 is TGCAGCGTAGCGGAGGGGCGAGAATATGGCTACACCTTC. This codes for CSVAEGREYGYTF.

This chain uses TRBV4-3 with TRBJ2-7, with TRBD1 identical over 8 bases. Germline assignment: CDR1 LGHNA and CDR2 YSLEER. J was trimmed by 5 bases and V by 0 bases; bases with no gene match: 9. The CDR3 is 16 amino acids. The CDR3 here is CASSQDWDRSGHEQYF. The CDR3 nucleotides are TGCGCCAGCAGCCAAGATTGGGACAGGTCGGGCCACGAGCAGTACTTC.

The J gene is TRBJ1-1, the V gene TRBV7-3, with TRBD1 matching over 10 bases. The ends lost 1 base at V and 8 bases at J; junction bases unmatched: 4. The length of the CDR3 is 14 residues. CDR1 SGHTA and CDR2 FQGTGA come from the germline V gene. CDR3 DNA sequence: TGTGCCAGCAGCTTAATAGGACAGGGGGGGGAAGCTTTCTTT. It translates to CASSLIGQGGEAFF. The variable domain in full, with the rest retrieved from reference TRBV7-3 and TRBJ1-1, is GAGVSQTPSNKVTEKGKYVELRCDPISGHTALYWYRQSLGQGPEFLIYFQGTGAADDSGLPNDRFFAVRPEGSVSTLKIQRTERGDSAVYLCASSLIGQGGEAFFGQGTRLTVV.

The chain couples TRBV9 to TRBJ1-3; D gene ambiguous. The V end was cut by 5 bases, the J end by 6 bases, with 6 bases between. The CDR3 is made up of 11 amino acids. Germline values: CDR1 SGDLS, CDR2 YYNGEE. CDR3 DNA: TGTGCCAGCAGGGGCGAAAACACCATATATTTT. This codes for CASRGENTIYF.

The chain carries TRBV6-1 and TRBJ2-7; TRBD1 matches at 7 bases. Germline CDR1 is MNHNS and CDR2 is SASEGT. The CDR3 runs to 15 residues. The trim removed 2 bases at V and 3 bases at J, leaving 7 bases unmatched. The CDR3 is CASSEWTGTVYEQYF. The DNA for the CDR3 is TGTGCCAGCAGTGAATGGACCGGGACAGTCTACGAGCAGTACTTC.

CDR3 sequence (DNA): TGTGCCAGCGCGGGACAGGAAGAGACCCAGTACTTC. Translation: CASAGQEETQYF. The gene calls are TRBV28 and TRBJ2-5; 8 nucleotides agree with TRBD1. The CDR3 has 12 residues. The V gene end was trimmed by 8 bases and the J gene end by 3 bases; junction bases not matched to a gene: 2. Germline assignment: CDR1 MDHEN and CDR2 SYDVKM.

The chain couples TRBV6-5 to TRBJ1-4, with a weak D call TRBD1 (6 bases). The V and J ends lost 2 bases and 5 bases respectively, with 9 bases between them. The CDR3 contains 14 residues. Germline-derived CDR1 and CDR2 are MNHEY and SVGAGI. CDR3 loop: CASSYRGGNEKLFF. CDR3 sequence (DNA): TGTGCCAGCAGTTACCGGGGGGGCAATGAAAAACTGTTTTTT.

This chain connects TRBV18 to TRBJ2-3, with a possible D match to TRBD2 (5 bases). This CDR3 has 19 residues. The V end was cut by 2 bases, the J end by 5 bases, with 26 bases between. Germline CDR1 and CDR2: KGHSH and LQKENI. As DNA, the CDR3 is TGTGCCAGCTCACCAGTCCCTCTAACTACCTCTAACGGGGTAGATACGCAGTATTTT. Translating it yields CASSPVPLTTSNGVDTQYF.

The chain links TRBV6-5 to TRBJ2-7; D is unclear. Germline CDR1 and CDR2: MNHEY and SVGAGI. Trimming removed 0 bases from V and 3 bases from J, with 6 bases in between. The CDR3 contains 13 residues. As DNA, the CDR3 is TGTGCCAGCAGTTACTCGATCGGCTACGAGCAGTACTTC. The encoded protein is CASSYSIGYEQYF.

The V call is TRBV7-9, the J call TRBJ1-4; TRBD1 aligns across 9 bases. There are 14 residues in the CDR3. Looked up from germline, CDR1 is SEHNR and CDR2 is FQNEAQ (reference sequence). The J segment lost 7 bases and the V segment lost 4 bases, leaving 4 bases of the junction unmatched. CDR3 amino acids: CASSSDRGREKLFF. CDR3 sequence (DNA): TGTGCCAGCAGCTCGGACAGGGGTCGTGAAAAACTGTTTTTT.

The V call is TRBV18, the J call TRBJ2-2, with D tentatively TRBD2 (6 bases). CDR3 length equals 14 residues. Germline V gives CDR1 KGHSH, CDR2 LQKENI. With 1 base removed from V and 5 bases from J, the gap between germline ends came to 8 bases. The CDR3 DNA reads TGTGCCAGCTCACCACGTCGGGGGACCGGGGAGCTGTTTTTT. Translating gives CASSPRRGTGELFF.

The J gene is TRBJ2-1, the V gene TRBV6-1; D call uncertain. The CDR3 totals 13 residues. CDR1 is MNHNS and CDR2 is SASEGT in the germline V gene. Deletions cut 3 bases from V and 3 bases from J, with 6 bases between. The DNA for the CDR3 is TGTGCCAGCAGTGATGGGCACTACAATGAGCAGTTCTTC. Encoded protein: CASSDGHYNEQFF.